Listed below are T cell receptor beta chains from one sample, sequenced in a study of cytomegalovirus exposure and HLA in healthy donors. The table came from immunoSEQ multiplex PCR; TCRdb's copy has only in-frame clones and leaves some out. Of some 71,000 clones listed, 94% were seen once; the top ten hold more than 1%. The material sequenced was PBMCs. The receptors stem from a woman under 30 in good health and CMV-seronegative. The CDR3 runs from the conserved cysteine through the conserved F or W. D genes are given only for firm matches. Clone size is stated in some rows and not others, as once, few, many or a class when expanded.

j_call | clone_size | v_call | d_call | cdr3_nt | cdr3_aa
TRBJ1-1 | NA | TRBV6-5 | NA | TGTGCCAGCGCCAGCAGGGTTTACACTGAAGCTTTCTTT | CASASRVYTEAFF
TRBJ1-2 | NA | TRBV7-9 | TRBD1 | TGTGCCAGCAGCTTCGGGACAGGGACTTATGGCTACACCTTC | CASSFGTGTYGYTF
TRBJ1-1 | NA | TRBV13 | NA | TGTGCCAGCAGCTATTCCCCCGGAGACACTGAAGCTTTCTTT | CASSYSPGDTEAFF
TRBJ2-7 | NA | TRBV9 | TRBD2 | TGTGCCAGCAGCGTGGGTAGCGGGATTTCTTCCTACGAGCAGTACTTC | CASSVGSGISSYEQYF
TRBJ2-3 | NA | TRBV5-5 | NA | TGTGCCAGCAGCTCCGGTTCGACTGTACCAACAGATACGCAGTATTTT | CASSSGSTVPTDTQYF
TRBJ2-7 | once | TRBV9 | TRBD1 | TGTGCCAGCAGTAAAGGGGGACAGGGTTACTACGAGCAGTACTTC | CASSKGGQGYYEQYF
TRBJ2-7 | NA | TRBV5-6 | TRBD2 | TGTGCCAGCAGCCCCCTGCTAGCGGGTTCCTACGAGCAGTACTTC | CASSPLLAGSYEQYF
TRBJ2-1 | NA | TRBV2 | TRBD1 | TGTGCCAGCACCTCGGACAGGGGCAATGAGCAGTTCTTC | CASTSDRGNEQFF
TRBJ2-6 | NA | TRBV6-1 | TRBD1 | TGTGCCAGCAGCACCGAGGGGGCGGGGGCCAACGTCCTGACTTTC | CASSTEGAGANVLTF
TRBJ2-1 | NA | TRBV28 | NA | TGTGCCAGCAGTTTACAGGTGGAGCAGTTCTTC | CASSLQVEQFF
TRBJ1-2 | NA | TRBV6-5 | TRBD1 | TGTGCCTCAGGGGGGTATGGCTACACCTTC | CASGGYGYTF
TRBJ2-5 | NA | TRBV10-3 | NA | TGTGCCATCAGTGTGGGACTTCAAGAGACCCAGTACTTC | CAISVGLQETQYF
TRBJ1-1 | NA | TRBV7-9 | NA | TGTGCTACGGGGACTTCGGTTGAAGCTTTCTTT | CATGTSVEAFF
TRBJ1-4 | NA | TRBV7-9 | NA | TGTGCCAGCAGCTCCCTAGTTCGACGGCCGAGGTCGGGTGAAAAACTGTTTTTT | CASSSLVRRPRSGEKLFF
TRBJ2-7 | NA | TRBV27 | TRBD2 | TGTGCCAGCAGTTTATCACTAGCGGGCAGATACGAGCAGTACTTC | CASSLSLAGRYEQYF
TRBJ1-1 | NA | TRBV7-3 | NA | TGTGCCAGCAGCCTTAACGGGGAGAACACTGAAGCTTTCTTT | CASSLNGENTEAFF
TRBJ2-1 | NA | TRBV6-5 | NA | TGTGCCACCAATTCCCCCTACAATGAGCAGTTCTTC | CATNSPYNEQFF
TRBJ2-1 | NA | TRBV6-5 | TRBD2 | TGTGCCAGCAGTTGGCGACTAGCGGGAGACAATGAGCAGTTCTTC | CASSWRLAGDNEQFF
TRBJ1-1 | NA | TRBV2 | TRBD1 | TGTGCCAGCGCAGCTGGACAGGGTGAAGCTTTCTTT | CASAAGQGEAFF
TRBJ2-5 | NA | TRBV15 | TRBD1 | TGTGCCACCAGCGGCCCGGGACAGGGGGGCCCGAAGACCCAGTACTTC | CATSGPGQGGPKTQYF
TRBJ2-5 | once | TRBV5-4 | TRBD2 | TGTGCCAGCAGCTTGAATAGTCGCGGGGGGGGCCGAGAGACCCAGTACTTC | CASSLNSRGGGRETQYF
TRBJ2-1 | NA | TRBV7-9 | TRBD1 | TGTGCCAGCAGTCAAATACGGACAGGGGAGGATGAGCAGTTCTTC | CASSQIRTGEDEQFF
TRBJ2-7 | NA | TRBV27 | NA | NA | CASSSSGYEQYF
TRBJ1-2 | NA | TRBV2 | NA | TGTGCCAGCCTACTCCGGGAGCGCACGGCCTTAGCCAATTATGGCTACACCTTC | CASLLRERTALANYGYTF
TRBJ1-1 | NA | TRBV7-9 | TRBD1 | TGTGCCAGCAGCCTAACACAGGGGTCCACTGAAGCTTTCTTT | CASSLTQGSTEAFF
TRBJ2-7 | NA | TRBV2 | NA | TGTGCCAGCAGTGAAAATGAGCGGGCCCTCAGACTATCCCCGGGAGAGCAGTACTTC | CASSENERALRLSPGEQYF
TRBJ1-6 | NA | TRBV10-3 | NA | TGTGCCATCAGTGCCGAACAGGGTTTTAATTCACCCCTCCACTTT | CAISAEQGFNSPLHF
TRBJ1-3 | few | TRBV5-1 | TRBD1 | TGCGCCAGCAGCCAGGGGGTAGCTGGAAACACCATATATTTT | CASSQGVAGNTIYF
TRBJ1-4 | NA | TRBV5-6 | NA | TGTGCCAGCAGCTCTGGGGGCTTGGGTAATGAAAAACTGTTTTTT | CASSSGGLGNEKLFF
TRBJ2-1 | NA | TRBV10-3 | TRBD1 | TGTGCCATCAGTGATTTCCGGACAGGAAACTACAATGAGCAGTTCTTC | CAISDFRTGNYNEQFF
TRBJ1-1 | NA | TRBV7-8 | NA | TGTGCCAGCAGCTATTTCAGGGAGGGGGAAGCTTTCTTT | CASSYFREGEAFF
TRBJ2-5 | NA | TRBV5-1 | NA | TGCGCCAGCAGCCCGGCGGCTCGATACGACGAGACCCAGTACTTC | CASSPAARYDETQYF
TRBJ1-2 | NA | TRBV4-1 | NA | TGCGCCAGCAGCCAAGAACCCGGGAGCTACAACTATGGCTACACCTTC | CASSQEPGSYNYGYTF
TRBJ1-5 | once | TRBV7-8 | TRBD1 | TGTGCCAGCAGCCTGGACAGGGTAAAGCAGCCCCAGCATTTT | CASSLDRVKQPQHF
TRBJ2-7 | NA | TRBV28 | NA | TGTGCCAGCAGTTTCGGTGGGCCTTCCTACGAGCAGTACTTC | CASSFGGPSYEQYF
TRBJ2-1 | NA | TRBV28 | TRBD2 | TGTGCCAGCAGTTTATCGTCGGGGGGTAAAGGCAATGAGCAGTTCTTC | CASSLSSGGKGNEQFF
TRBJ2-3 | once | TRBV11-1 | TRBD1 | TGTGCCAGCAGCCTCGGACAGGGGGCCGCAGATACGCAGTATTTT | CASSLGQGAADTQYF
TRBJ1-1 | NA | TRBV7-9 | NA | TGTGCCAGCTCCACCTCACACATCACTGAAGCTTTCTTT | CASSTSHITEAFF
TRBJ2-2 | NA | TRBV18 | TRBD1 | TGTGCCAGCTCACCCGGACAGGACCGCACCGGGGAGCTGTTTTTT | CASSPGQDRTGELFF
TRBJ2-5 | NA | TRBV19 | TRBD1 | TGTGCCAGTAGAGCCCCGGGACAGGGTTTAGAGACCCAGTACTTC | CASRAPGQGLETQYF
TRBJ2-3 | NA | TRBV28 | TRBD2 | TGTGCCAGCAGTCCCTGGACTAGCGGGAGCGGCACAGATACGCAGTATTTT | CASSPWTSGSGTDTQYF